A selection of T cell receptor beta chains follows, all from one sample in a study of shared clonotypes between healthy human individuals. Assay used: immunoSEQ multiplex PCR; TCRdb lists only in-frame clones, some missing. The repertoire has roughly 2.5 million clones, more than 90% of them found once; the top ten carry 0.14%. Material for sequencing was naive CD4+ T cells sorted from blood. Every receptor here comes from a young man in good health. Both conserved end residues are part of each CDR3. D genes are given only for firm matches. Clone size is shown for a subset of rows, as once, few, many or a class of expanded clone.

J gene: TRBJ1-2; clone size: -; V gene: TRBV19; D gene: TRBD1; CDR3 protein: CASSPGQGSYGYTF; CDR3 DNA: TGTGCCAGTAGTCCGGGACAGGGGAGCTATGGCTACACCTTC
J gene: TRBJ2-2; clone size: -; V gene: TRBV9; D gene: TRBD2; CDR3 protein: CASSPTSFGELFF; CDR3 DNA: TGTGCCAGCAGCCCGACTAGCTTCGGGGAGCTGTTTTTT
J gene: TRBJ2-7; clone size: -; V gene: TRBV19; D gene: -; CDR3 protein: CASSTKFSENYEQYF; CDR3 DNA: TGTGCCAGTAGCACCAAGTTTTCCGAGAACTACGAGCAGTACTTC
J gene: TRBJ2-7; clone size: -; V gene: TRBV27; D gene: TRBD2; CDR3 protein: CASSLLPPSSGGFLYEQYF; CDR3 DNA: TGTGCCAGCAGTTTATTGCCCCCCTCTAGCGGGGGGTTCCTCTACGAGCAGTACTTC
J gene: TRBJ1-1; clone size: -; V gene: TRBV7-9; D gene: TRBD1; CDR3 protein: CASSSLTGGQAFF; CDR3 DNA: TGTGCCAGCAGCTCCCTTACAGGGGGCCAAGCTTTCTTT
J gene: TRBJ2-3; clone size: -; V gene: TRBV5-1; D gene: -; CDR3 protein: CASSLAGRDTDTQYF; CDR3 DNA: TGCGCCAGCAGCTTGGCGGGTCGCGACACAGATACGCAGTATTTT
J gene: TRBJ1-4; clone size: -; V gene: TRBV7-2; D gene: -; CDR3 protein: CASSREGATNEKLFF; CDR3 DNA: TGTGCCAGCAGCCGAGAGGGAGCAACTAATGAAAAACTGTTTTTT
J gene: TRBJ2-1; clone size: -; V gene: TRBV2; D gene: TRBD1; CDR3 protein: CASTGTGIFYEQFF; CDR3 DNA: TGTGCCAGCACCGGGACAGGGATCTTCTATGAGCAGTTCTTC
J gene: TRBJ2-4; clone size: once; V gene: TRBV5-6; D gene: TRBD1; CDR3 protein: CASSFSPTGAKNIQYF; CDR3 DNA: TGTGCCAGCAGCTTTTCCCCGACAGGGGCAAAAAACATTCAGTACTTC
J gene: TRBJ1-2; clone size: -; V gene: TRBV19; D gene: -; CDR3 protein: CASTSTVRINYGYTF; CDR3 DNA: TGTGCCAGTACCTCGACAGTACGGATAAACTATGGCTACACCTTC